These T cell receptor beta chains were read from a single sample in a study of blood T cells in healthy people across ages. TCRdb fed the 5' RACE reads into MiXCR, producing one record per CDR3 protein. The data show 1.5 million to 2 million distinct CDR3 sequences, around 48% seen once. Sequenced material: blood. These receptors were collected from a woman between 35 and 50 years old in good health. Each CDR3 is given with its conserved first and last residue. The D gene is left open where the match is weak.

16 TRBJ2-1 TRBV14 TRBD2 CASSQELTSGDNEQFF
13 TRBJ1-4 TRBV4-2 NA CASSEKRQEKLFF
14 TRBJ2-3 TRBV7-2 NA CASSLIRGTDTQYF
14 TRBJ2-7 TRBV19 TRBD1 CASRSRGQTYEQYF
14 TRBJ2-3 TRBV4-3 NA CASSPFWSTDTQYF
14 TRBJ2-3 TRBV20-1 NA CSARSPRGTDTQYF
16 TRBJ2-5 TRBV13 TRBD2 CASSLGSSGMQETQYF
15 TRBJ2-4 TRBV7-2 TRBD1 CASSFQTGGGNIQYF
14 TRBJ2-4 TRBV20-1 TRBD1 CSATDRVSKNIQYF
13 TRBJ2-7 TRBV18 NA CASSPKQAYEQYF
14 TRBJ1-1 TRBV5-1 NA CASSPGFRDTEAFF
13 TRBJ2-5 TRBV12-3/TRBV12-4 NA CASSVNTAETQYF
12 TRBJ2-7 TRBV6-2/TRBV6-3 NA CASSPLSYEQYF
15 TRBJ2-7 TRBV5-1 NA CASSNTGGIRGEQYF
16 NA TRBV6-6 TRBD1 CASAKLGGQGLETQYF
12 NA TRBV20-1 TRBD2 CSASGGVGEQYF
12 TRBJ2-7 TRBV24-1 TRBD1 CATRGTGDEQYF
15 TRBJ2-2 TRBV20-1 NA CSARPPPGTGGELFF
16 TRBJ1-5 TRBV25-1 NA CASSESSGYSNQPQHF
14 TRBJ1-5 TRBV7-8 NA CASSSQGRDQPQHF
14 TRBJ2-7 TRBV28 NA CASSQYRGSYEQYF
14 TRBJ2-5 TRBV3-1 NA CASSQVHVQETQYF
13 TRBJ1-2 TRBV10-3 NA CAIRIGDGYGYTF
13 TRBJ2-5 TRBV20-1 NA CSLSGTLQETQYF
14 TRBJ2-3 TRBV20-1 TRBD2 CSARTSGGGDTQYF
14 TRBJ2-2 TRBV5-1 NA CASSLAWNTGELFF
16 TRBJ2-3 TRBV4-3 NA CASSQGLGGIKDTQYF
15 TRBJ2-7 TRBV28 NA CASSLSQPGTYEQYF
17 TRBJ1-2 TRBV4-3 TRBD1 CASSQVRGGDSSYGYAF